This TCR beta chain stems from a study of T cell responses to AZD1222 COVID-19 vaccine. Unmatched junction bases numbered 6, after V lost 1 base and J lost 9 bases. This CDR3 has 17 amino acids. CDR1 is MGHRA and CDR2 is YSYEKL in the germline V gene. Method: immunoSEQ multiplex PCR; TCRdb's copy keeps in-frame clones and lacks some. The sample lists about 120,000 clones; about nine tenths were seen once. This clone has more than one count but fewer than ten. This chain connects TRBV4-1 to TRBJ2-1; 16 bases fit TRBD2. This receptor was taken from an adult in good health. Sequences were derived from peripheral blood, sampled on day 0 of AZD1222 vaccination. CDR3 in amino acids: CASSQADGTSGRGEQFF. The CDR3 DNA reads TGCGCCAGCAGCCAAGCTGACGGGACTAGCGGGAGGGGTGAGCAGTTCTTC.